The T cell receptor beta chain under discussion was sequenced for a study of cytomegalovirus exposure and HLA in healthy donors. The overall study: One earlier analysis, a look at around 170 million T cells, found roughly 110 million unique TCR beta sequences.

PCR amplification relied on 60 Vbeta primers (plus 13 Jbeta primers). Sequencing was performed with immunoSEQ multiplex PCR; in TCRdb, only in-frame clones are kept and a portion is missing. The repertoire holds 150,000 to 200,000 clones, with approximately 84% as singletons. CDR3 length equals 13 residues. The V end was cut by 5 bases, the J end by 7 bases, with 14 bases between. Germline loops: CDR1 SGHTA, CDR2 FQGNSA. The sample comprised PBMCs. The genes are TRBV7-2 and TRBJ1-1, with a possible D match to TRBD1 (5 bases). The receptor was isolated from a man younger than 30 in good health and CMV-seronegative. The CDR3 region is CASSITQTVEAFF. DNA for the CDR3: TGTGCCAGCAGCATTACCCAGACAGTTGAAGCTTTCTTT.